Following are 22 T cell receptor beta chains from one sample sequenced in a study of shared clonotypes between healthy human individuals. Produced via immunoSEQ multiplex PCR; TCRdb's table is partial and in-frame only. The sample lists roughly 500,000 clones, 76% seen once, with approximately 13% in the top ten. The specimen sequenced was PBMCs. The receptors were sampled from a woman in her 40s in good health. Some clones in this sample may be carry-over from other donors' samples.

Concerning this clone: This CDR3 is also generated by other DNA sequences in the sample. This chain connects TRBV2 to TRBJ1-5; D is perhaps TRBD1 (6 bases). Trimming pared 5 bases from V and 3 bases from J, leaving 11 bases between. Germline V gives CDR1 SNHLY, CDR2 FYNNEI. The CDR3 has 14 amino acids. In DNA, the CDR3 is TGTGCCAGCAGTACACAGGGCTCCAATCAGCCCCAGCATTTT. Protein: CASSTQGSNQPQHF.

The rearrangement links TRBV5-1 to TRBJ2-1; D is ambiguous. The germline V gene encodes CDR1 SGHRS and CDR2 YFSETQ. This CDR3 spans 12 amino acids. Trimming stripped 8 bases from V and 1 base from J, with 7 bases between. The CDR3 sequence is CASSTSYNEQFF. In nucleotides, the CDR3 is TGCGCCAGTTCGACTTCCTACAATGAGCAGTTCTTC.

V is TRBV5-1 and J is TRBJ1-1; D uncertain. CDR3 length: 14 residues. V gave up 2 bases and J gave up 4 bases, with 12 bases separating them. The germline V gene has CDR1 SGHRS and CDR2 YFSETQ. CDR3: CASSFSVGGTEAFF. In DNA, the CDR3 is TGCGCCAGCAGCTTCAGTGTAGGAGGCACTGAAGCTTTCTTT.

The genes are TRBV27 and TRBJ2-7; D remains unclear. V gave up 8 bases and J gave up 4 bases, with 12 bases separating them. This CDR3 spans 12 amino acids. The germline gives CDR1 MNHEY, CDR2 SMNVEV (reference sequence). The CDR3 DNA reads TGTGCCAGCGGGGTTTGGTTGTACGAGCAGTACTTC. Residues: CASGVWLYEQYF.

V and J are TRBV2 and TRBJ2-6; D gene ambiguous. V gave up 2 bases and J gave up 0 bases, with 5 bases separating them. Germline V gene sequence: CDR1 SNHLY, CDR2 FYNNEI. The CDR3 is made up of 15 amino acids. The CDR3 spells CASSESYSGANVLTF. Here the CDR3 DNA reads TGTGCCAGCAGTGAAAGTTACTCTGGGGCCAACGTCCTGACTTTC. Full variable domain (missing parts from reference TRBV2 and TRBJ2-6): EPEVTQTPSHQVTQMGQEVILRCVPISNHLYFYWYRQILGQKVEFLVSFYNNEISEKSEIFDDQFSVERPDGSNFTLKIRSTKLEDSAMYFCASSESYSGANVLTFGAGSRLTVL.

The chain has TRBV7-9 and TRBJ2-3; 9 bases map to TRBD1. This CDR3 has 15 amino acids. Germline CDR1 reads SEHNR; CDR2 reads FQNEAQ (reference sequence). Trimming at V came to 3 bases and at J to 1 base, leaving 2 bases not matched to a gene. CDR3 bases: TGTGCCAGCAGCTTGACAGGGGGAGGCACAGATACGCAGTATTTT. It encodes CASSLTGGGTDTQYF.

CDR3 loop: CAISNRDRGNTGELFF. The CDR3 nucleotides read TGTGCCATCAGTAACCGGGACAGGGGGAACACCGGGGAGCTGTTTTTT. The rearrangement joins TRBV10-3 to TRBJ2-2; 10 bases match TRBD1. After removal of 5 bases from V and 1 base from J, the junction contained 4 bases not matched to a gene. Germline V gives CDR1 ENHRY, CDR2 SYGVKD. The CDR3 consists of 16 residues.

Concerning this clone itself: As the CDR3 is not closed by the conserved phenylalanine or tryptophan, this likely results from a read error. The CDR3 here is CAWSLGILDAFS. CDR3 DNA sequence: TGTGCCTGGAGTTTGGGCATCCTTGATGCTTTCTCT. The rearrangement joins TRBV30 to TRBJ1-1; D is ambiguous. There are 12 residues in the CDR3. Germline-derived CDR1 and CDR2 are GTSNPN and SVGIG (reference sequence). With 2 bases removed from V and 11 bases from J, the gap between germline ends came to 15 bases.

About this clone: Other DNA variants within this sample encode the same CDR3. CDR3 nucleotides: TGCAGTGCTAGGTTGTACAATGAGCAGTTCTTC. Translated: CSARLYNEQFF. The chain links TRBV20-1 to TRBJ2-1, with D unclear. CDR1 and CDR2 from the germline V gene are DFQATT and SNEGSKA (reference sequence). The CDR3 is 11 residues long. V lost 3 bases and J 4 bases, leaving 4 bases between the germline ends.

The chain employs TRBV10-2 and TRBJ2-7; no firm D call. The CDR3 length is 13 residues. V lost 6 bases to trimming and J lost 0 bases, with 9 bases between them. Germline CDR1 reads WSHSY; CDR2 reads SAAADI. CDR3: CASRPTGSYEQYF. CDR3 in DNA: TGCGCCAGCAGGCCGACTGGCTCCTACGAGCAGTACTTC.

Remarks on this clone: One junction end does not reproduce the germline sequence, and a read error may be involved. The chain joins TRBV7-3 to TRBJ1-4; 9 bases map to TRBD1. The CDR3 extends over 12 amino acids. The germline V gene has CDR1 SGHTA and CDR2 FQGTGA. The CDR3 DNA reads as TGCGCCTCCGGACAGGGGCGTGAAAAACTGTTTTTT. Amino acids: CASGQGREKLFF.

This clone was found a few times. V is TRBV6-6 and J is TRBJ2-1; perhaps TRBD1 as D (8 bases). V was trimmed by 6 bases and J by 3 bases, leaving 15 bases between them. CDR1 and CDR2 from the germline V gene are MNHNY and SVGAGI (reference sequence). The CDR3 spans 15 residues. The CDR3 DNA sequence: TGTGCCAGCAGAGACACAGGGGGGGACTACAATGAGCAGTTCTTC. Protein sequence: CASRDTGGDYNEQFF.

This clone was seen only once. The genes are TRBV9 and TRBJ1-4, with TRBD1 matching 8 bases. V shed 1 base, J shed 11 bases, and the junction held 7 bases outside the gene matches. This CDR3 has 14 residues. The germline V gene encodes CDR1 SGDLS and CDR2 YYNGEE. Here the CDR3 reads CASSVSTGGGKLFF. The DNA of the CDR3 is TGTGCCAGCAGCGTATCTACAGGGGGAGGGAAACTGTTTTTT.

The chain employs TRBV19 and TRBJ2-7, with TRBD2 as a possible D gene (6 bases). V lost 3 bases to trimming and J lost 7 bases, with 16 bases between them. CDR1 LNHDA and CDR2 SQIVND come from the germline V gene (reference sequence). This CDR3 is built from 14 residues. The CDR3 bases are TGTGCCAGTAGTATCCGCGGGGTCCTGAGGGAGCAGTACTTC. Translation gives CASSIRGVLREQYF.

The V call is TRBV11-2, the J call TRBJ2-7, with 7 bases identical to TRBD1. With V trimmed by 3 bases and J by 6 bases, 8 bases remained unmatched. Germline assignment: CDR1 SGHAT and CDR2 FQNNGV. This CDR3 region has 14 residues. The CDR3 region has the DNA TGTGCCAGCAGCTTTGACAGGGTGTCCCTCGAGCAGTACTTC. Encoded protein: CASSFDRVSLEQYF.

On this clone itself: This specimen includes other DNA sequences encoding the same CDR3. The chain recombines TRBV5-1 with TRBJ2-7; the match to TRBD2 covers 8 bases. This CDR3 is built from 14 residues. Germline lookup yields CDR1 SGHRS and CDR2 YFSETQ. The V segment lost 2 bases and the J segment 0 bases; nucleotides outside the gene matches: 1. The CDR3 region is CASSFGTSSYEQYF. The CDR3 DNA sequence: TGCGCCAGCAGCTTTGGGACTAGCTCCTACGAGCAGTACTTC.

The chain is built from TRBV7-9 and TRBJ2-5, with D possibly called TRBD1 or TRBD2 (6 bases each). V lost 8 bases to trimming and J lost 5 bases, with 18 bases between them. The CDR3 runs to 14 residues. Germline V gives CDR1 SEHNR, CDR2 FQNEAQ (reference sequence). CDR3 region: CASERGAGRETQYF. CDR3 DNA sequence: TGTGCCAGCGAGAGGGGGGCGGGACGGGAGACCCAGTACTTC.

This clone was detected once. The chain links TRBV5-1 to TRBJ2-7, with D possibly TRBD1 on 6 matching bases. This CDR3 has 14 amino acids. Per the germline V gene, CDR1 is SGHRS and CDR2 is YFSETQ. V lost 4 bases and J lost 0, with 11 bases in between. Here the CDR3 reads CASSPRGNSYEQYF. The CDR3 coding sequence is TGCGCCAGCAGCCCCAGGGGTAACTCCTACGAGCAGTACTTC.

The V and J genes are TRBV5-5 and TRBJ2-7; D is possibly TRBD1 (6 bases). V was shortened by 0 bases and J by 3 bases, with 13 bases between the two germline ends. Germline lookup yields CDR1 SGHKS and CDR2 YYEKEE (reference sequence). This CDR3 spans 15 amino acids. The CDR3 bases are TGTGCCAGCAGCTTGGGGGGGCGCTTCGTCTACGAGCAGTACTTC. This gives the protein CASSLGGRFVYEQYF.

The chain recombines TRBV19 with TRBJ1-2; 8 bases match TRBD1. In germline, CDR1 is LNHDA, CDR2 SQIVND (reference sequence). The CDR3 contains 15 residues. Trimming cost V 3 bases and J 6 bases; bases outside gene matches: 9. The CDR3 spells CASSIPGGANNGYTF. The CDR3 coding sequence is TGTGCCAGTAGTATTCCAGGGGGCGCAAATAATGGCTACACCTTC.

The CDR3 DNA follows: TGTGCTTCCAGGGGGCAAGGACAGCCCCAGCATTTT. Protein sequence: CASRGQGQPQHF. The chain joins TRBV19 to TRBJ1-5, with 8 bases lining up with TRBD1. The CDR3 covers 12 residues. The germline V gene has CDR1 LNHDA and CDR2 SQIVND (reference sequence).

This clone was seen only a few times. V gene TRBV6-4 combines with J gene TRBJ2-3; either TRBD1 or TRBD2 may fit D (6 bases each). Germline V gene lookup returns CDR1 MRHNA and CDR2 SNTAGT. The germline V and J ends were trimmed by 7 bases and 2 bases, with 13 bases remaining between them. The CDR3 extends over 14 amino acids. CDR3 bases: TGTGCCAGCAAGGGGGGCGAGGCCACAGATACGCAGTATTTT. Amino acids: CASKGGEATDTQYF.